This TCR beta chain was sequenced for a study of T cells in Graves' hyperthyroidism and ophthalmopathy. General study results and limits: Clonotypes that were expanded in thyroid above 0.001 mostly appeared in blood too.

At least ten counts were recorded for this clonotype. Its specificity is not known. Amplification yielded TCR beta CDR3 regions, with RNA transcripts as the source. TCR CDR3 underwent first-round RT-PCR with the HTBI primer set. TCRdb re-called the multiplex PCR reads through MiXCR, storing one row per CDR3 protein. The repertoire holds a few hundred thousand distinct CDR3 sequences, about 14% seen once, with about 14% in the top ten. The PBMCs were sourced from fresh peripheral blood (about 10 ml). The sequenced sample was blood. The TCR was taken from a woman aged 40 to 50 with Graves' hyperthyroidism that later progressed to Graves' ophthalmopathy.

The CDR3 protein is CASRTGSGANVLTF. The CDR3 DNA reads TGTGCCTCTCGCACGGGCTCTGGGGCCAACGTCCTGACTTTC. This rearrangement joins TRBV2 to TRBJ2-6, with D unclear. Trimming removed 11 bases at V and 0 bases at J, with 11 bases between. From germline, CDR1 is SNHLY and CDR2 FYNNEI. This CDR3 has 14 amino acids. Looking up the rest from reference TRBV2 and TRBJ2-6 gives the full variable domain: EPEVTQTPSHQVTQMGQEVILRCVPISNHLYFYWYRQILGQKVEFLVSFYNNEISEKSEIFDDQFSVERPDGSNFTLKIRSTKLEDSAMYFCASRTGSGANVLTFGAGSRLTVL.